This is a list of T cell receptor beta chains from one sample in a study of neurological immune-mediated disorders. From the 5' RACE reads, TCRdb called clonotypes with MiXCR, one entry per CDR3 protein. This table has tens of thousands of distinct CDR3 sequences, around 3.5% appearing once. Sequencing was done on a sample of PBMCs. The receptors derive from a woman aged 50 to 60 with multiple sclerosis. Each CDR3 is given with its conserved first and last residue. The D gene is left open where the match is weak. For some rows the clone size is stated as once, few or many, or as a class when expanded; others skip it.

j_call | d_call | clone_size | v_call | cdr3_aa | cdr3_nt
TRBJ2-7 | NA | many | TRBV7-9 | CASSLGAGIYEQYF | TGTGCCAGCAGCTTAGGAGCAGGGATCTACGAGCAGTACTTC
TRBJ2-3 | NA | many | TRBV27 | CASSLRFTDTQYF | TGTGCCAGCAGTTTGAGGTTCACAGATACGCAGTATTTT
TRBJ2-1 | NA | many | TRBV12-3/TRBV12-4 | CASSLVRGPEQFF | TGTGCCAGCAGTTTAGTCAGGGGTCCTGAGCAGTTCTTC
TRBJ1-3 | NA | many | TRBV15 | CASRNPSGNTIYF | TGTGCCTCAAGAAATCCAAGTGGAAACACCATATATTTT
TRBJ2-3 | TRBD2 | many | TRBV5-5 | CASSSLGGGDTQYF | TGTGCCAGCAGCTCCCTCGGGGGGGGAGATACGCAGTATTTT
TRBJ2-1 | NA | many | TRBV20-1 | CSARDGGARRGLYNEQFF | TGCAGTGCTAGAGATGGAGGCGCGCGACGAGGGTTATACAATGAGCAGTTCTTC
TRBJ1-5 | NA | many | TRBV5-5 | CASSPISIDRSQPQHF | TGTGCCAGCAGCCCGATATCAATAGACAGGTCACAGCCCCAGCATTTT
TRBJ2-7 | TRBD1 | many | TRBV27 | CASSFERQGYEQYF | TGTGCCAGCAGTTTCGAAAGACAGGGCTACGAGCAGTACTTC
TRBJ2-6 | NA | NA | TRBV27 | CASSQFGSGTNVLTF | TGTGCCAGCAGTCAATTTGGCTCTGGGACCAACGTCCTGACTTTC
TRBJ2-1 | TRBD1 | many | TRBV20-1 | CSTKYRGTYNEQFF | TGCAGCACAAAATACAGGGGTACTTACAATGAGCAGTTCTTC
TRBJ1-5 | NA | many | TRBV15 | CATSRDKGYNQPQHF | TGTGCCACCAGCAGAGATAAGGGGTACAATCAGCCCCAGCATTTT
TRBJ1-2 | NA | few | TRBV18 | CASSPQLTGGYTF | TGTGCCAGCTCACCACAGCTAACTGGCGGCTACACCTTC
TRBJ2-7 | TRBD1 | many | TRBV20-1 | CSARPGQDVYEQYF | TGCAGTGCTAGACCCGGACAGGACGTCTACGAGCAGTACTTC
TRBJ2-1 | NA | many | TRBV11-2 | CASREGAMSYNEQFF | TGTGCCAGCAGGGAGGGGGCCATGAGCTACAATGAGCAGTTCTTC
TRBJ1-5 | NA | many | TRBV6-1 | CASSRLDNVSNQPQHF | TGTGCCAGCAGTAGACTTGACAACGTTAGCAATCAGCCCCAGCATTTT
TRBJ1-2 | TRBD1 | many | TRBV7-2 | CASSFRQGANYGYTF | TGTGCCAGCAGCTTTCGACAGGGAGCTAACTATGGCTACACCTTC
TRBJ1-3 | NA | many | TRBV5-1 | CASSPGPSRLSGNTIYF | TGCGCCAGCAGCCCCGGACCGTCTCGTCTCTCTGGAAACACCATATATTTT
TRBJ2-5 | NA | many | TRBV7-2 | CASSLLETQYF | TGTGCCAGCAGCTTACTAGAGACCCAGTACTTC